The next 25 T cell receptor beta chains were all read from a single sample in a study of T cell responses to AZD1222 COVID-19 vaccine. Here immunoSEQ multiplex PCR was the method, and the copy in TCRdb shows in-frame clones only, minus some. The sample has 100,000 to 130,000 clones, approximately 89% seen once. This specimen was peripheral blood, taken on day 0 of MenACWY control vaccination. These receptors all stem from an adult in good health.

This clone was detected only once. V is TRBV6-5 and J is TRBJ1-1; 10 bases are a match to TRBD1. The CDR3 contains 14 residues. Germline CDR1 reads MNHEY; CDR2 reads SVGAGI. The junction had 4 bases not matched to a gene; V was cut back by 2 bases and J by 7 bases. CDR3 sequence: CASSYGQGVNEAFF. The CDR3 nucleotides are TGTGCCAGCAGTTACGGACAGGGGGTAAATGAAGCTTTCTTT.

CDR3 loop: CASSSLQGAGGYTF. DNA of the CDR3: TGCGCCAGCAGCTCCCTACAGGGGGCTGGAGGCTACACCTTC. The chain joins TRBV5-1 to TRBJ1-2; 9 bases are a match to TRBD1. The CDR3 spans 14 residues. The germline V gene encodes CDR1 SGHRS and CDR2 YFSETQ. Germline trimming cut 3 bases from V and 8 bases from J; bases unmatched to any gene: 8. The complete variable domain, with remaining parts taken from reference TRBV5-1 and TRBJ1-2, reads KAGVTQTPRYLIKTRGQQVTLSCSPISGHRSVSWYQQTPGQGLQFLFEYFSETQRNKGNFPGRFSGRQFSNSRSEMNVSTLELGDSALYLCASSSLQGAGGYTFGSGTRLTVV.

J is TRBJ1-3 and V is TRBV4-1; 7 bases are shared with TRBD1. There are 14 residues in the CDR3. Germline V CDR1 and CDR2: MGHRA, YSYEKL. J gave up 4 bases and V 5 bases, and 5 bases lay outside the gene matches. In DNA, the CDR3 is TGCGCCAGCAGCGGTACAGGGGTGGGAAACACCATATATTTT. Protein product: CASSGTGVGNTIYF.

This chain uses TRBV7-2 with TRBJ1-6; the D gene is possibly TRBD1 (6 bases). Germline assignment: CDR1 SGHTA and CDR2 FQGNSA. This CDR3 has 15 amino acids. V lost 4 bases and J 4 bases, leaving 11 bases between the germline ends. The CDR3 spells CASSSRTAYNSPLHF. In nucleotides, the CDR3 is TGTGCCAGCAGCTCTAGGACAGCTTATAATTCACCCCTCCACTTT. The complete variable domain, with remaining parts taken from reference TRBV7-2 and TRBJ1-6, reads GAGVSQSPSNKVTEKGKDVELRCDPISGHTALYWYRQSLGQGLEFLIYFQGNSAPDKSGLPSDRFSAERTGGSVSTLTIQRTQQEDSAVYLCASSSRTAYNSPLHFGNGTRLTVT.

The V gene is TRBV3-1 (or the pseudogene TRBV3-2), the J gene TRBJ1-1; D gene unclear. The CDR3 is made up of 17 amino acids. Trimming took 1 base from V and 10 from J, leaving 25 bases between them. Germline CDR1 LGHDT, CDR2 YNNKEL (reference sequence). The CDR3 sequence is CASSQGLTRSERSGAFF. The CDR3 DNA follows: TGTGCCAGCAGCCAAGGATTGACGAGGTCCGAGCGGTCGGGAGCTTTCTTT.

The chain has TRBV19 and TRBJ2-1; 11 positions agree with TRBD2. CDR1 LNHDA and CDR2 SQIVND come from the germline V gene (reference sequence). The CDR3 contains 16 residues. V shed 5 bases, J shed 0 bases, and the junction held 3 bases outside the gene matches. In DNA, the CDR3 is TGTGCCAGTAGTGTACTAGCGGGGGTCTCCTACAATGAGCAGTTCTTC. The encoded protein is CASSVLAGVSYNEQFF.

V gene TRBV6-5 combines with J gene TRBJ1-2; possible D gene TRBD1, 6 bases. The V and J ends lost 4 bases and 2 bases respectively, with 11 bases between them. CDR3 length equals 14 residues. CDR1 and CDR2 from the germline V gene are MNHEY and SVGAGI. The CDR3 region has the DNA TGTGCCAGCAGTTCCCCTCAGGGGAACTATGGCTACACCTTC. Translation: CASSSPQGNYGYTF.

The J gene is TRBJ1-5, the V gene TRBV28, with D tentatively TRBD1 (5 bases). In germline, CDR1 is MDHEN, CDR2 SYDVKM. V dropped 6 bases and J dropped 0 bases, with 9 bases sitting between them. CDR3 length: 14 residues. CDR3 coding DNA: TGTGCCAGCAGCGGGGCAGATAGCAATCAGCCCCAGCATTTT. Its translation is CASSGADSNQPQHF. The whole variable domain, filled in from reference TRBV28 and TRBJ1-5, reads DVKVTQSSRYLVKRTGEKVFLECVQDMDHENMFWYRQDPGLGLRLIYFSYDVKMKEKGDIPEGYSVSREKKERFSLILESASTNQTSMYLCASSGADSNQPQHFGDGTRLSIL.

The chain is built from TRBV28 and TRBJ2-1; weak D call: TRBD2 (7 bases). CDR3 size: 16 residues. Germline CDR1 and CDR2: MDHEN and SYDVKM. Trimming removed 5 bases from V and 1 base from J, with 15 bases in between. CDR3 bases: TGTGCCAGCAGTCCCGTGGGGAGGGGGTCCTACAATGAGCAGTTCTTC. Its translation is CASSPVGRGSYNEQFF. Supplemented by reference TRBV28 and TRBJ2-1, the full variable domain reads DVKVTQSSRYLVKRTGEKVFLECVQDMDHENMFWYRQDPGLGLRLIYFSYDVKMKEKGDIPEGYSVSREKKERFSLILESASTNQTSMYLCASSPVGRGSYNEQFFGPGTRLTVL.

The chain employs TRBV10-3 and TRBJ1-2; 7 bases are a match to TRBD1. The CDR3 sequence is 16 residues long. V trimming: 5 bases; J trimming: 0 bases; junction bases outside the gene matches: 9. Germline V gives CDR1 ENHRY, CDR2 SYGVKD. In DNA form, the CDR3 reads TGTGCCATCAGTACGAAAGACAGGGAAGCTAACTATGGCTACACCTTC. This encodes CAISTKDREANYGYTF.

The chain employs TRBV6-5 and TRBJ1-1, with a possible D match to TRBD1 (5 bases). In germline, CDR1 is MNHEY, CDR2 SVGAGI. This CDR3 has 16 amino acids. V shed 3 bases and J shed 1 base, with 15 bases lying between them. The CDR3 protein is CASSYWLGRKNTEAFF. The DNA of the CDR3 is TGTGCCAGCAGTTATTGGTTGGGACGGAAGAACACTGAAGCTTTCTTT.

This clone was seen once. This chain links TRBV10-3 with TRBJ1-6; 7 nucleotides agree with TRBD1. The CDR3 totals 13 residues. The V and J ends lost 10 bases and 7 bases, in that order; junction bases with no gene match: 7. Germline V CDR1 and CDR2: ENHRY, SYGVKD. The CDR3 DNA is TGTGCCACCCAGACAGGGCAAAATTCACCCCTCCACTTT. This translates into CATQTGQNSPLHF.

The chain combines TRBV10-1 with TRBJ2-7, with D possibly TRBD2 on 7 matching bases. Trimming cost V 0 bases and J 5 bases, with 14 bases left between them. CDR1 WNHNN and CDR2 SYGVQD come from the germline V gene (reference sequence). The CDR3 is 15 amino acids. The CDR3 nucleotides read TGCGCCAGCAGTGAGTCGGGGGGGCTCGGGCACGAGCAGTACTTC. Translation: CASSESGGLGHEQYF.

This clone was counted a single time. The genes are TRBV5-4 and TRBJ2-1, with TRBD2 identical over 8 bases. The junction had 3 bases not matched to a gene; V was cut back by 1 base and J by 0 bases. Germline V gene data show CDR1 as SGHNT and CDR2 as YYREEE (reference sequence). The CDR3 extends over 16 amino acids. The CDR3 region has the DNA TGTGCCAGCAGCTTGAGCGGGGGAAGCTCCTACAATGAGCAGTTCTTC. It is translated as CASSLSGGSSYNEQFF.

The rearrangement links TRBV28 to TRBJ2-1; 10 bases fit TRBD1. This CDR3 is built from 15 residues. Germline V lookup: CDR1 MDHEN, CDR2 SYDVKM. V shed 5 bases, J shed 5 bases, and the junction held 6 bases outside the gene matches. The CDR3 loop reads CASSPGTGAHNEQFF. CDR3 in DNA: TGTGCCAGCAGTCCCGGGACAGGGGCGCACAATGAGCAGTTCTTC.

CDR3 residues: CASSRTGGSSGELFF. The CDR3, as DNA: TGTGCCAGCAGCCGGACAGGGGGAAGTAGCGGGGAGCTGTTTTTT. The chain links TRBV3-1 (or the pseudogene TRBV3-2) to TRBJ2-2; 10 nucleotides agree with TRBD1. The germline V gene encodes CDR1 LGHDT and CDR2 YNNKEL (reference sequence). The CDR3 is made up of 15 amino acids. Trimming cost V 4 bases and J 7 bases; bases outside gene matches: 6.

The CDR3, as DNA: TGTGCCAGCTCACCCTCTCAGGTCGTCACTGAAGCTTTCTTT. As protein: CASSPSQVVTEAFF. The gene calls are TRBV18 and TRBJ1-1; no reliable D call. This CDR3 region has 14 residues. Germline V gene lookup returns CDR1 KGHSH and CDR2 LQKENI. Trimming took 3 bases from V and 4 from J, leaving 12 bases between them.

This chain connects TRBV7-9 to TRBJ1-1, with D tentatively TRBD1 (6 bases). V was pared by 2 bases and J by 4 bases, with 8 bases between. Germline V gene sequence: CDR1 SEHNR, CDR2 FQNEAQ (reference sequence). The CDR3 length is 13 residues. The CDR3 loop reads CASSLQGSTEAFF. CDR3 coding DNA: TGTGCCAGCAGCTTACAGGGGAGCACTGAAGCTTTCTTT.

This clone was counted a single time. The gene calls are TRBV19 and TRBJ2-7, with 8 bases fitting TRBD1. V trimming: 5 bases; J trimming: 5 bases; junction bases outside the gene matches: 5. The CDR3 covers 13 residues. The V gene's germline CDR1 is LNHDA and CDR2 SQIVND (reference sequence). CDR3 residues: CASSSRTGHEQYF. DNA of the CDR3: TGTGCCAGTAGTTCCAGGACAGGGCACGAGCAGTACTTC.

V and J are TRBV5-1 and TRBJ2-1; no clear D. The germline CDR1 and CDR2 sequences are SGHRS and YFSETQ. V was trimmed by 5 bases and J by 2 bases, leaving 11 bases between them. This CDR3 comprises 14 residues. The CDR3 coding sequence is TGCGCCAGCAGTCAGGACGGAGCCTACAATGAGCAGTTCTTC. The encoded protein is CASSQDGAYNEQFF.

Here the CDR3 DNA reads TGTGCCAGCAGTTTCCGGGGGATAGGCTACGAGCAGTACTTC. Amino acids: CASSFRGIGYEQYF. The chain is built from TRBV28 and TRBJ2-7, with D maybe TRBD2 (6 bases). This CDR3 is built from 14 residues. V was clipped by 3 bases and J by 3 bases, with 12 bases between them. Germline-derived CDR1 and CDR2 are MDHEN and SYDVKM.

The chain has TRBV4-1 and TRBJ1-3; D gene ambiguous. CDR1 MGHRA and CDR2 YSYEKL come from the germline V gene. This CDR3 comprises 17 residues. V dropped 0 bases and J dropped 0 bases, with 12 bases sitting between them. The CDR3 region is CASSQDPPSYSGNTIYF. DNA of the CDR3: TGCGCCAGCAGCCAAGATCCCCCCAGTTACTCTGGAAACACCATATATTTT.

The V gene is TRBV7-9, the J gene TRBJ1-5; D is undetermined. Trimming stripped 4 bases from V and 3 bases from J, with 4 bases between. Germline CDR1 and CDR2: SEHNR and FQNEAQ (reference sequence). The CDR3 contains 12 residues. The CDR3 sequence: CASSWNNQPQHF. CDR3 DNA: TGTGCCAGCAGCTGGAACAATCAGCCCCAGCATTTT.

This chain's CDR3 is CASSMYGENTEAFF. In nucleotides, the CDR3 is TGTGCCAGCAGTATGTACGGCGAAAACACTGAAGCTTTCTTT. The V gene is TRBV2, the J gene TRBJ1-1, with unresolved D. V lost 5 bases and J 2 bases, leaving 12 bases between the germline ends. Germline V CDR1 and CDR2: SNHLY, FYNNEI. The CDR3 sequence is 14 residues long. Using reference TRBV2 and TRBJ1-1 for the parts outside the CDR3, the full variable domain is EPEVTQTPSHQVTQMGQEVILRCVPISNHLYFYWYRQILGQKVEFLVSFYNNEISEKSEIFDDQFSVERPDGSNFTLKIRSTKLEDSAMYFCASSMYGENTEAFFGQGTRLTVV.

This chain links TRBV11-2 with TRBJ2-5; D call uncertain. Germline assignment: CDR1 SGHAT and CDR2 FQNNGV. V lost 5 bases and J 9 bases, leaving 13 bases between the germline ends. This CDR3 has 12 residues. In DNA form, the CDR3 reads TGTGCCAGCAGCCTGGTTACAAGGGCCCAGTACTTC. It translates to CASSLVTRAQYF.